This T cell receptor (beta chain) was found in a study of CD8+ T cells in alopecia areata. As the sequencing template, cDNA was produced by extracting RNA and reverse transcribing it. The method was immunoSEQ multiplex PCR; TCRdb's version includes in-frame clones alone and lacks a portion of them. The repertoire holds about 110,000 clones, with 50% to 70% as singletons. V dropped 8 bases and J dropped 5; count of bases not matched to a gene: 5. CDR3 length equals 14 residues. Germline loops: CDR1 MNHEY, CDR2 SMNVEV (reference sequence). Study-wide results and limits: Lesional scalp exceeded normal scalp in clonality, especially in alopecia totalis/universalis. Patients displayed less clarity in TCR sharing than mice, a finding possibly related to HLA.

CD4+ and CD8+ T cells were sorted from PBMCs stained for CD3, CD4 and CD8. As concerns this clone: The antigen remains unidentified.

V and J are TRBV27 and TRBJ2-1; 11 positions match TRBD2. The sequence derives from a human donor with alopecia areata. The sample was NKG2D-low CD8+ T cells sorted from blood. For the CDR3, the DNA is TGTGCCAGCTTCACTAGCGGGAGAAACAATGAGCAGTTCTTC. This sequence encodes CASFTSGRNNEQFF.